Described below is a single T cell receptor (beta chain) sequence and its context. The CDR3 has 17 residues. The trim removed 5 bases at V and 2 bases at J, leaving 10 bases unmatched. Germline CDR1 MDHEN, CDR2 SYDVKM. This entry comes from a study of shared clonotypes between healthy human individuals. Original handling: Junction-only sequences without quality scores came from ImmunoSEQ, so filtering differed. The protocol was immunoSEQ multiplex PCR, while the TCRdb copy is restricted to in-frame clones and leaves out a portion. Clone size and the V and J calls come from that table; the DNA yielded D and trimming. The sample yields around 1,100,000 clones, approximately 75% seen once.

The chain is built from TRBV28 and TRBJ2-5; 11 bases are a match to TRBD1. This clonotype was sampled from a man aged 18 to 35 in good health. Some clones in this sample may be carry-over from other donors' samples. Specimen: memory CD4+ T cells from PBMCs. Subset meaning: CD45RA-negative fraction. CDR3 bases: TGTGCCAGCAGTCCAAGCCCGGGACAGGGGGAACAAGAGACCCAGTACTTC. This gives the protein CASSPSPGQGEQETQYF. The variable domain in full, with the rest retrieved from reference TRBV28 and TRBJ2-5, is DVKVTQSSRYLVKRTGEKVFLECVQDMDHENMFWYRQDPGLGLRLIYFSYDVKMKEKGDIPEGYSVSREKKERFSLILESASTNQTSMYLCASSPSPGQGEQETQYFGPGTRLLVL.